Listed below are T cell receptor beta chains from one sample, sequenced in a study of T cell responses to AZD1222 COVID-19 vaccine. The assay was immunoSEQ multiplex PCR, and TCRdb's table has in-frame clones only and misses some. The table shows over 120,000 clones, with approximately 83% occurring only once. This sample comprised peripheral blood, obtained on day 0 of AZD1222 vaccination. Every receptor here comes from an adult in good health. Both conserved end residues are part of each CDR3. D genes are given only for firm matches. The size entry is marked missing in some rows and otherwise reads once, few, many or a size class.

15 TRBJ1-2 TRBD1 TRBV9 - CASSVWTGVNYGYTF TGTGCCAGCAGCGTGTGGACAGGGGTCAACTATGGCTACACCTTC
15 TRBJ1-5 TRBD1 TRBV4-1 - CASSQQGDSNQPQHF TGCGCCAGTAGCCAGCAGGGGGATAGCAATCAGCCCCAGCATTTT
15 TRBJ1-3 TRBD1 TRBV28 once CASSTAGTAGNTIYF TGTGCCAGCAGTACCGCCGGGACAGCTGGAAACACCATATATTTT
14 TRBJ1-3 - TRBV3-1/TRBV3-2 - CASSPTGLGNTIYF TGTGCCAGCAGCCCTACGGGTTTGGGAAACACCATATATTTT
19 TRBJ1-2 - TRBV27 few CASSLFPPGGGRGNYGYTF TGTGCCAGCAGTTTATTCCCCCCGGGCGGGGGTAGAGGAAACTATGGCTACACCTTC
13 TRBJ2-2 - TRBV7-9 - CASSLPSTGELFF TGTGCCAGCAGCTTACCAAGCACCGGGGAGCTGTTTTTT
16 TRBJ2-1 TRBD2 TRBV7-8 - CASSLGLAATYNEQFF TGTGCCAGCAGCTTAGGACTAGCGGCCACCTACAATGAGCAGTTCTTC
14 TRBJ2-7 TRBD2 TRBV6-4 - CASSPLAGSSEQYF TGTGCCAGCTCTCCACTAGCGGGGTCAAGTGAGCAGTACTTC
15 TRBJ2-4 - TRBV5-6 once CASSPTGSAKNIQYF TGTGCCAGCAGCCCGACTGGCTCGGCCAAAAACATTCAGTACTTC
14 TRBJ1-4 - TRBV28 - CASSLRPRDEKLFF TGTGCCAGCAGTTTGAGACCAAGGGATGAAAAACTGTTTTTT
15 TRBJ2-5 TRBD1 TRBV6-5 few CASSTPTGGQETQYF TGTGCCAGCAGCACACCCACAGGGGGGCAAGAGACCCAGTACTTC
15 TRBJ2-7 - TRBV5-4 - CASSLVRGGGYEQYF TGTGCCAGCAGCTTGGTGAGGGGTGGGGGCTACGAGCAGTACTTC
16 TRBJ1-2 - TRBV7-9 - CASSLEMGLLNYGYTF TGTGCCAGCAGCTTAGAAATGGGACTGTTGAACTATGGCTACACCTTC
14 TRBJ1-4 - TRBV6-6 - CASSYSGNGEKLFF TGTGCCAGCAGTTACTCGGGAAATGGTGAAAAACTGTTTTTT
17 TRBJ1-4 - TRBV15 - CATSRIRDEPTNEKLFF TGTGCCACCAGCAGAATCCGAGACGAGCCAACTAATGAAAAACTGTTTTTT
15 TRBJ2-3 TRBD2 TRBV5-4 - CASRVAGGPPDTQYF TGTGCCAGCAGAGTAGCGGGAGGGCCGCCAGATACGCAGTATTTT
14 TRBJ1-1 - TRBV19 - CASSIVGTNTEAFF TGTGCCAGTAGTATAGTGGGGACGAACACTGAAGCTTTCTTT
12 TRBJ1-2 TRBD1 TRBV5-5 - CASTTGGVGYTF TGTGCCAGCACCACAGGGGGCGTTGGCTACACCTTC
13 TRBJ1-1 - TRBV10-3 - CAISESGKDEAFF TGTGCCATCAGTGAGTCAGGTAAAGATGAAGCTTTCTTT
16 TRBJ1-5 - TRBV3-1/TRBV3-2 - CASSQNGDTYNQPQHF TGTGCCAGCAGTCAGAACGGGGACACTTATAATCAGCCCCAGCATTTT
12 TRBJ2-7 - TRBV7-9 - CASSLGTRGQYF TGTGCCAGCAGCTTAGGGACCCGCGGGCAGTACTTC
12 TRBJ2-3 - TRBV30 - CASQGSSDTQYF TGTGCCTCCCAGGGGTCCTCAGATACGCAGTATTTT